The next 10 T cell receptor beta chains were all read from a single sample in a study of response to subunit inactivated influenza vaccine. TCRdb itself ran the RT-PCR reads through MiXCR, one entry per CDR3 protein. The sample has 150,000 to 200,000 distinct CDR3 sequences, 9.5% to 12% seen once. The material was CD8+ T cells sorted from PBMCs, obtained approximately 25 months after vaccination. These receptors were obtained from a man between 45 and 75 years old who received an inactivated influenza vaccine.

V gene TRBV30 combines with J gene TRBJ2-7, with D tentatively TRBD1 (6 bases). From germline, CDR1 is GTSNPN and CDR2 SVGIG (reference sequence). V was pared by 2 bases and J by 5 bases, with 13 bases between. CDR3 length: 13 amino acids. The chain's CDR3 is CAWSRMDSHEQYF. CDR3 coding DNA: TGTGCCTGGAGTAGGATGGACAGCCACGAGCAGTACTTC.

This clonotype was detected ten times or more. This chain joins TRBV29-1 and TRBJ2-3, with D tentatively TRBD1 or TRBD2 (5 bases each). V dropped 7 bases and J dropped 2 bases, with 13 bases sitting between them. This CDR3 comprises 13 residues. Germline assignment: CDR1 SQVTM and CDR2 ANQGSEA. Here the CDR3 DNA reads TGCAGCGCTCACTCCGGGACCACAGATACGCAGTATTTT. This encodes CSAHSGTTDTQYF.

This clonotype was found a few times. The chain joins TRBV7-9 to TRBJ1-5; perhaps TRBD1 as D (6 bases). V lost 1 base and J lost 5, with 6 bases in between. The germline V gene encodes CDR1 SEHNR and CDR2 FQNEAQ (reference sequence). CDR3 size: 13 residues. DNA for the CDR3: TGTGCCAGCAGCTTAGGGACAGATCAGCCCCAGCATTTT. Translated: CASSLGTDQPQHF.

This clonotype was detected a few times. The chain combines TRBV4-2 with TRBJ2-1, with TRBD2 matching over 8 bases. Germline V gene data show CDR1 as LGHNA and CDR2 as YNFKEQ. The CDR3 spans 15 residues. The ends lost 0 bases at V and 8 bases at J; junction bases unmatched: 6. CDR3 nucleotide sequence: TGTGCCAGCAGCCAAGAGGTAGCGGGATATCATGAGCAGTTCTTC. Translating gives CASSQEVAGYHEQFF.

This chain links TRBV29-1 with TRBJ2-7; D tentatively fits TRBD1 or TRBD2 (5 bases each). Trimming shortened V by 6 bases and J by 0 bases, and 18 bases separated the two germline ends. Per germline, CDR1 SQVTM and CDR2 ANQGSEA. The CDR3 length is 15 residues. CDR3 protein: CSVETGTEVSYEQYF. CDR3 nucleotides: TGCAGCGTAGAAACCGGGACCGAGGTCTCCTACGAGCAGTACTTC.

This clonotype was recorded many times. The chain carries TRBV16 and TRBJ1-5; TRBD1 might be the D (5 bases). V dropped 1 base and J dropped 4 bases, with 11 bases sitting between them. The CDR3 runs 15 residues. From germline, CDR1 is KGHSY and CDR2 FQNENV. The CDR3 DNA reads TGTGCCAGCAGCCAATTACTGGGGCTAAATCAGCCCCAGCATTTT. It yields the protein CASSQLLGLNQPQHF.

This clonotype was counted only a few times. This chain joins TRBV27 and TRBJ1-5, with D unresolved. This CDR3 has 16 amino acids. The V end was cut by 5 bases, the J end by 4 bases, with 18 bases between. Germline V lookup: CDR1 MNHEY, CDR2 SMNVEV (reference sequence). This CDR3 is CASSPLAGRGNQPQHF. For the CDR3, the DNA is TGTGCCAGCAGTCCCCTGGCAGGACGAGGTAATCAGCCCCAGCATTTT.

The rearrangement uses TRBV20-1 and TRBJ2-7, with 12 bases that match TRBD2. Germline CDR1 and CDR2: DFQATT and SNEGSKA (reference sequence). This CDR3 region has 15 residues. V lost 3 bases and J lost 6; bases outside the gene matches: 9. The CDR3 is CSARGLAGTTGEQYF. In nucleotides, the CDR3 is TGCAGTGCTAGGGGACTAGCGGGTACAACGGGCGAGCAGTACTTC.

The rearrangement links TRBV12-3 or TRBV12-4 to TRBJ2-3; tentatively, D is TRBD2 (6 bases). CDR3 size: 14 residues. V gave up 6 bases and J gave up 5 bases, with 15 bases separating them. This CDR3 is CASSPGTPGDTQYF. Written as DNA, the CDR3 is TGTGCCAGCAGCCCCGGGACTCCCGGAGATACGCAGTATTTT.

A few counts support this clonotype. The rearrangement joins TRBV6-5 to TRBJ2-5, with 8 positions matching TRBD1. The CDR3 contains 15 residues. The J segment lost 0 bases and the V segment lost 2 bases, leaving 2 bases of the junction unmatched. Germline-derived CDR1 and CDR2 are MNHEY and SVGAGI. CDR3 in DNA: TGTGCCAGCAGTTACGACAGGGGTAACCAAGAGACCCAGTACTTC. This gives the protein CASSYDRGNQETQYF.